This passage covers 20 T cell receptor beta chains from one sample sequenced in a study of blood T cell repertoires in COVID-19. Measured with immunoSEQ multiplex PCR; TCRdb has only the in-frame clones, and not every one. The sample carries about 500,000 clones, 75% to 90% recorded once. The sample comprised PBMCs or T cells enriched from blood (not recorded which). The source of these receptors is a woman between 18 and 29 years old who had recovered from COVID-19.

The chain recombines TRBV2 with TRBJ1-6; the D gene is possibly TRBD1 (6 bases). Trimming pared 7 bases from V and 4 bases from J, leaving 14 bases between. There are 15 residues in the CDR3. Germline V gene data show CDR1 as SNHLY and CDR2 as FYNNEI. The CDR3 sequence: CASNAGEAYNSPLHF. CDR3 coding DNA: TGTGCCAGCAACGCAGGGGAAGCTTATAATTCACCCCTCCACTTT.

The chain employs TRBV6-5 and TRBJ1-3; 7 bases align to TRBD1. The CDR3 contains 13 residues. Germline V lookup: CDR1 MNHEY, CDR2 SVGAGI. With V trimmed by 4 bases and J by 7 bases, 4 bases remained unmatched. The CDR3 DNA reads TGTGCCAGCAGTTCGGGACAGTGGAACACCATATATTTT. Translating it yields CASSSGQWNTIYF.

The chain recombines TRBV20-1 with TRBJ2-5; no clear D. Germline V gene data show CDR1 as DFQATT and CDR2 as SNEGSKA (reference sequence). CDR3 length: 10 amino acids. Trimming removed 6 bases from V and 4 bases from J, with 6 bases in between. The CDR3 bases are TGCAGTGCCAGACTAGAGACCCAGTACTTC. It yields the protein CSARLETQYF.

The sample holds one count of this clone. This chain links TRBV2 with TRBJ2-3, with a possible D match to TRBD2 (5 bases). Looked up from germline, CDR1 is SNHLY and CDR2 is FYNNEI. The germline V and J ends were trimmed by 7 bases and 4 bases, with 15 bases remaining between them. The CDR3 runs to 14 residues. The CDR3: CASTEGRGADTQYF. The DNA for the CDR3 is TGTGCCAGCACCGAGGGTCGGGGTGCAGATACGCAGTATTTT.

This clone was seen ten or more times. The chain couples TRBV19 to TRBJ1-5; unclear D gene. CDR3 size: 14 residues. V lost 6 bases to trimming and J lost 2 bases, with 11 bases between them. Germline CDR1 reads LNHDA; CDR2 reads SQIVND (reference sequence). This CDR3 is CASRTGSGNQPQHF. The CDR3 nucleotides are TGTGCCAGTAGGACGGGGTCGGGCAATCAGCCCCAGCATTTT. Full variable domain (remainder filled in from reference TRBV19 and TRBJ1-5): DGGITQSPKYLFRKEGQNVTLSCEQNLNHDAMYWYRQDPGQGLRLIYYSQIVNDFQKGDIAEGYSVSREKKESFPLTVTSAQKNPTAFYLCASRTGSGNQPQHFGDGTRLSIL.

The CDR3 is CASSPETGTEWSTGELFF. The CDR3, as DNA: TGTGCCAGCAGCCCAGAGACCGGGACAGAATGGTCCACCGGGGAGCTGTTTTTT. The chain recombines TRBV9 with TRBJ2-2, with 7 bases identical to TRBD1. CDR1 is SGDLS, CDR2 YYNGEE, per germline. Trimming at V came to 4 bases and at J to 4 bases, leaving 16 bases not matched to a gene. This CDR3 region has 18 residues.

The J gene is TRBJ1-4, the V gene TRBV6-5, with TRBD1 matching over 9 bases. V shed 6 bases, J shed 2 bases, and the junction held 1 base outside the gene matches. Germline V CDR1 and CDR2: MNHEY, SVGAGI. This CDR3 comprises 14 residues. The CDR3 loop reads CASRDRGTNEKLFF. The DNA for the CDR3 is TGTGCCAGCAGGGACAGGGGCACTAATGAAAAACTGTTTTTT.

The table lists this clone with a count of one. The chain joins TRBV28 to TRBJ1-2, with a possible D match to TRBD1 (6 bases). The CDR3 loop spans 13 amino acids. Trimming removed 7 bases at V and 2 bases at J, with 11 bases between. CDR1 is MDHEN, CDR2 SYDVKM, per germline. CDR3 bases: TGTGCCAGCACCTGGGGGCAGAACTATGGCTACACCTTC. Amino acid sequence: CASTWGQNYGYTF.

The chain combines TRBV4-2 with TRBJ2-7, with D possibly TRBD1 on 5 matching bases. The CDR3 spans 14 residues. CDR1 and CDR2 from the germline V gene are LGHNA and YNFKEQ. Trimming pared 0 bases from V and 2 bases from J, leaving 8 bases between. This CDR3 reads CASSQDGAPYEQYF. The CDR3 region has the DNA TGTGCCAGCAGCCAAGATGGGGCGCCCTACGAGCAGTACTTC.

The V call is TRBV5-1, the J call TRBJ1-5; 9 bases fit TRBD1. The V and J ends lost 4 bases and 4 bases, in that order; junction bases with no gene match: 6. Looked up from germline, CDR1 is SGHRS and CDR2 is YFSETQ. CDR3 length equals 15 residues. CDR3 bases: TGCGCCAGCAGCCCGGGGACAGGGCTAAATCAGCCCCAGCATTTT. Translating it yields CASSPGTGLNQPQHF.

This chain links TRBV15 with TRBJ1-1, with a possible D match to TRBD1 (5 bases). The V end lost 0 bases, the J end lost 2 bases, and 13 bases lay between the germline ends. This CDR3 is built from 16 residues. CDR1 is LNHNV and CDR2 is YYDKDF in the germline V gene (reference sequence). The CDR3 DNA reads as TGTGCCACCAGCAGAGAGGCGGCAGGGTTCAACACTGAAGCTTTCTTT. Translation: CATSREAAGFNTEAFF.

The chain carries TRBV11-2 and TRBJ2-1; D remains ambiguous. The germline V gene has CDR1 SGHAT and CDR2 FQNNGV. This CDR3 has 13 residues. With 4 bases removed from V and 0 bases from J, the gap between germline ends came to 4 bases. In DNA, the CDR3 is TGTGCCAGCAGCTCCCGCTCCTACAATGAGCAGTTCTTC. It encodes CASSSRSYNEQFF.

The gene calls are TRBV2 and TRBJ1-1; D may be TRBD1 (6 bases). The CDR3 consists of 13 residues. V was cut by 9 bases and J by 1 base, with 12 bases left in between. The germline CDR1 and CDR2 sequences are SNHLY and FYNNEI. The CDR3 nucleotides are TGTGCCAGTCAGGGACACCCGAACACTGAAGCTTTCTTT. Protein sequence: CASQGHPNTEAFF. The full variable domain, with the rest looked up from reference TRBV2 and TRBJ1-1, is EPEVTQTPSHQVTQMGQEVILRCVPISNHLYFYWYRQILGQKVEFLVSFYNNEISEKSEIFDDQFSVERPDGSNFTLKIRSTKLEDSAMYFCASQGHPNTEAFFGQGTRLTVV.

The chain links TRBV11-2 to TRBJ1-6; 7 bases are shared with TRBD1. The V and J ends lost 8 bases and 9 bases, in that order; junction bases with no gene match: 10. Germline V gene sequence: CDR1 SGHAT, CDR2 FQNNGV. The CDR3 is 14 amino acids. The CDR3 region has the DNA TGTGCCAGCCACCGTGAGGGGGCAAGTTCACCCCTCCACTTT. Protein product: CASHREGASSPLHF.

This chain uses TRBV6-2 or TRBV6-3 with TRBJ1-5; no firm D call. This CDR3 contains 15 residues. Germline-derived CDR1 and CDR2 are MNHEY and SVGEGT. Trimming removed 2 bases at V and 0 bases at J, with 8 bases between. The CDR3 protein is CASSYEEYSNQPQHF. The DNA for the CDR3 is TGTGCCAGCAGTTACGAGGAGTATAGCAATCAGCCCCAGCATTTT.

The V gene is TRBV28, the J gene TRBJ2-1; 10 bases are shared with TRBD1. Germline loops: CDR1 MDHEN, CDR2 SYDVKM. Germline trimming cut 5 bases from V and 9 bases from J; bases unmatched to any gene: 16. The CDR3 consists of 17 residues. For the CDR3, the DNA is TGTGCCAGCAGTCCCACGGGGGGACAGGGGAGTGGCGGTGAGCAGTTCTTC. Its translation is CASSPTGGQGSGGEQFF.

The rearrangement links TRBV5-1 to TRBJ2-6, with D perhaps matching TRBD1 (6 bases). Germline-derived CDR1 and CDR2 are SGHRS and YFSETQ. The CDR3 has 17 residues. Trimming removed 4 bases from V and 2 bases from J, with 16 bases in between. The DNA of the CDR3 is TGCGCCAGCAGCCCCGGACAGACTAATGCTGGGGCCAACGTCCTGACTTTC. Translated, it gives CASSPGQTNAGANVLTF.

The chain carries TRBV14 and TRBJ2-7; a possible D gene is TRBD1 (5 bases). The ends were cut back, 4 bases at V and 2 bases at J, with 12 bases in the middle. Germline CDR1 is SGHDN and CDR2 is FVKESK. The CDR3 spans 14 residues. CDR3 sequence: CASSPDIFPYEQYF. CDR3 DNA sequence: TGTGCCAGCAGCCCGGACATTTTTCCCTACGAGCAGTACTTC.

V is TRBV5-6 and J is TRBJ2-7, with 8 bases lining up with TRBD1. Trimming took 3 bases from V and 3 from J; bases not matched to a gene: 5. The V gene's germline CDR1 is SGHDT and CDR2 YYEEEE. This CDR3 comprises 14 residues. The DNA of the CDR3 is TGTGCCAGCAGCTCCGGACAGGGACTCTACGAGCAGTACTTC. Amino acid sequence: CASSSGQGLYEQYF.

The V and J genes are TRBV11-2 and TRBJ2-3, with TRBD2 identical over 7 bases. V gave up 8 bases and J gave up 0 bases; unmatched junction bases: 8. The CDR3 has 15 amino acids. CDR1 and CDR2 (germline): SGHAT, FQNNGV. The CDR3, as DNA: TGTGCCAGCTCAAAGGGACTACCCAGCACAGATACGCAGTATTTT. It is translated as CASSKGLPSTDTQYF.